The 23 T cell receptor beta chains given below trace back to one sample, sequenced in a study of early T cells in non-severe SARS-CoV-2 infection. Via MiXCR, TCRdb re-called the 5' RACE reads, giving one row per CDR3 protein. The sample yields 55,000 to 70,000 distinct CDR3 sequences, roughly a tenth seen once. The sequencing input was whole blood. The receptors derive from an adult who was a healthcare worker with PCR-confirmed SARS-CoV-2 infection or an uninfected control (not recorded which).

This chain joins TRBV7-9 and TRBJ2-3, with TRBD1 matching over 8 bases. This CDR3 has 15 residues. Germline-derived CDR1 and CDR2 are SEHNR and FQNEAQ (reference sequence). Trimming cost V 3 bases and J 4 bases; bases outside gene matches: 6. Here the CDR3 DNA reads TGTGCCAGCAGCTTGGCCGCAGGGGGCTCAGATACGCAGTATTTT. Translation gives CASSLAAGGSDTQYF. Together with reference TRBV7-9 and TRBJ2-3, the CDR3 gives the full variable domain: DTGVSQNPRHKITKRGQNVTFRCDPISEHNRLYWYRQTLGQGPEFLTYFQNEAQLEKSRLLSDRFSAERPKGSFSTLEIQRTEQGDSAMYLCASSLAAGGSDTQYFGPGTRLTVL.

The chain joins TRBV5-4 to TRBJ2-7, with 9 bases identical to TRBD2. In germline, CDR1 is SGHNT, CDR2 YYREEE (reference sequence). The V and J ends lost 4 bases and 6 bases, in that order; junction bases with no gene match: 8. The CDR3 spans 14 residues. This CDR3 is CASSRPGLAAEQYF. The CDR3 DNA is TGTGCCAGCAGCCGCCCGGGACTAGCCGCCGAGCAGTACTTC.

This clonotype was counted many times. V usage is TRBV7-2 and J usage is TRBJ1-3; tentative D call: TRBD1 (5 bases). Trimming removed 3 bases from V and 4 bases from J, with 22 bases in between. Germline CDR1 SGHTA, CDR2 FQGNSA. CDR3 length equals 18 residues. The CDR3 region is CASSFKLSGGGGGNTIYF. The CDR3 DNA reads TGTGCCAGCAGCTTTAAACTATCGGGTGGGGGAGGCGGAAACACCATATATTTT.

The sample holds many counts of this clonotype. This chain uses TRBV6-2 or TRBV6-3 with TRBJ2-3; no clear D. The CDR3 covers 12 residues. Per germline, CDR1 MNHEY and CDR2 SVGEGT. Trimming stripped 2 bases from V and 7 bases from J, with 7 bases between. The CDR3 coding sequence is TGTGCCAGCAGTTACACGGTTTATACGCAGTATTTT. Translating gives CASSYTVYTQYF.

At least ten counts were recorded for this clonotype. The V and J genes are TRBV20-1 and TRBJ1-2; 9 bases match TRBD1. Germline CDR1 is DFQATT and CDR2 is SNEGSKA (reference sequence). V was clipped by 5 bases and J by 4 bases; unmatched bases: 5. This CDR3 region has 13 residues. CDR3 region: CSAWTGAGYGYTF. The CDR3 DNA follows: TGCAGTGCTTGGACAGGGGCCGGCTATGGCTACACCTTC.

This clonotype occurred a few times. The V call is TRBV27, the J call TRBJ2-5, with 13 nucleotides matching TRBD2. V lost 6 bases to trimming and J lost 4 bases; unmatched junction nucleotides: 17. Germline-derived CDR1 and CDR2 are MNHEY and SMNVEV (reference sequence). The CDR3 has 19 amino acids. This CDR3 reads CASRATSGRLSVSVETQYF. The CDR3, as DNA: TGTGCCAGCAGGGCGACTAGCGGGAGGTTGTCTGTTTCGGTAGAGACCCAGTACTTC.

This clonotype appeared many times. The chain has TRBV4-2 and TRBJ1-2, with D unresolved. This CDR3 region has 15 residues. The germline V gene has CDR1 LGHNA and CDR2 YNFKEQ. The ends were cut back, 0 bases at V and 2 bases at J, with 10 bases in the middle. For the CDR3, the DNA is TGTGCCAGCAGCCAAGACAGCGCCAAAAACTATGGCTACACCTTC. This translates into CASSQDSAKNYGYTF.

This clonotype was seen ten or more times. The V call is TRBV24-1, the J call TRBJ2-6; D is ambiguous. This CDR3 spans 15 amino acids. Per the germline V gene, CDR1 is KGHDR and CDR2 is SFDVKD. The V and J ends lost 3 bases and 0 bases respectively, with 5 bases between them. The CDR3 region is CATSDENSGANVLTF. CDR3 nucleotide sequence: TGTGCCACCAGTGATGAAAACTCTGGGGCCAACGTCCTGACTTTC.

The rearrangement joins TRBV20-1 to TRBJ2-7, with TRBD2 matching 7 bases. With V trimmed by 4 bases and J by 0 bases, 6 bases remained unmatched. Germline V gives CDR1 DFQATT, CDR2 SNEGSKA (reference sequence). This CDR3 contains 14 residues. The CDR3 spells CSATVSGYSYEQYF. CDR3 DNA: TGCAGTGCTACGGTTAGCGGGTACTCCTACGAGCAGTACTTC.

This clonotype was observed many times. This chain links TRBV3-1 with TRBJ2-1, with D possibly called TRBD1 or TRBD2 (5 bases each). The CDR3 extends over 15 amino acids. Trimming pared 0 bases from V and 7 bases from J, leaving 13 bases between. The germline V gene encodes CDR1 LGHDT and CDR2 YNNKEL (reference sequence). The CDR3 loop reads CASSQDPRDLNEQFF. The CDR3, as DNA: TGTGCCAGCAGCCAAGATCCCCGGGACCTGAATGAGCAGTTCTTC.

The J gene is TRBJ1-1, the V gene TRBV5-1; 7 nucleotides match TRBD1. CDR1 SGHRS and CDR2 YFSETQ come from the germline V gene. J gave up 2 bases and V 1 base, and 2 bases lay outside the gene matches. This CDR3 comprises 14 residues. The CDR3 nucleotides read TGCGCCAGCAGCTTGCAGGGGGTTAACACTGAAGCTTTCTTT. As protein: CASSLQGVNTEAFF.

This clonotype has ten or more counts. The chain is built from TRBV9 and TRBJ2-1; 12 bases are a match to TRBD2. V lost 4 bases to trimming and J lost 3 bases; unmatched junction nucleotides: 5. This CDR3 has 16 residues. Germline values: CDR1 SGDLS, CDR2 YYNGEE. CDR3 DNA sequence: TGTGCCAGCAGCCCTCCTAGCGGGAGGGACTACAATGAGCAGTTCTTC. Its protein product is CASSPPSGRDYNEQFF.

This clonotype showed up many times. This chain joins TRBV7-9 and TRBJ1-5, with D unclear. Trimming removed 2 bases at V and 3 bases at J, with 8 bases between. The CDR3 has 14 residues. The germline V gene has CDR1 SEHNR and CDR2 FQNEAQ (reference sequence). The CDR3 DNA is TGTGCCAGCAGCTTACTGGGGTTCAATCAGCCCCAGCATTTT. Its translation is CASSLLGFNQPQHF.

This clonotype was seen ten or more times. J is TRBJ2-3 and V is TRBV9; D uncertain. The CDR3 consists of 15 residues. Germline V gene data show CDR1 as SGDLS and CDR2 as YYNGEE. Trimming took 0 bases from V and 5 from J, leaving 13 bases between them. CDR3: CASSVVPSSRDTQYF. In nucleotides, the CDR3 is TGTGCCAGCAGCGTAGTTCCTAGTTCAAGAGATACGCAGTATTTT.

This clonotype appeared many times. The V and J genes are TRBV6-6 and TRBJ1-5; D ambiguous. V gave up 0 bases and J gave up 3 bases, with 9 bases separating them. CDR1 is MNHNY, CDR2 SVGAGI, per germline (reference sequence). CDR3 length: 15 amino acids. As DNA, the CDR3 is TGTGCCAGCAGTTACTCATGGCAAGACAATCAGCCCCAGCATTTT. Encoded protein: CASSYSWQDNQPQHF.

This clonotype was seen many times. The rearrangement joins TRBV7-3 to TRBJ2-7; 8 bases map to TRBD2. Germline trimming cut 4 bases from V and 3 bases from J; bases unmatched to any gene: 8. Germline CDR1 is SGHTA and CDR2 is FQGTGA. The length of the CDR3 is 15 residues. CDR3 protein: CASSSRDSGDYEQYF. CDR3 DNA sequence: TGTGCCAGCAGCTCCCGCGATAGCGGGGACTACGAGCAGTACTTC.

CDR3 DNA sequence: TGTGCCAGCAGCAGCGCTATAGCGGGGAACACCGGGGAGCTGTTTTTT. This encodes CASSSAIAGNTGELFF. V and J are TRBV7-6 and TRBJ2-2; 7 bases are shared with TRBD2. Germline CDR1 is SGHVS and CDR2 is FNYEAQ. This CDR3 spans 16 amino acids. Germline trimming cut 5 bases from V and 1 base from J; bases unmatched to any gene: 7. The variable domain in full, completed from reference TRBV7-6 and TRBJ2-2, reads GAGVSQSPRYKVTKRGQDVALRCDPISGHVSLYWYRQALGQGPEFLTYFNYEAQQDKSGLPNDRFSAERPEGSISTLTIQRTEQRDSAMYRCASSSAIAGNTGELFFGEGSRLTVL.

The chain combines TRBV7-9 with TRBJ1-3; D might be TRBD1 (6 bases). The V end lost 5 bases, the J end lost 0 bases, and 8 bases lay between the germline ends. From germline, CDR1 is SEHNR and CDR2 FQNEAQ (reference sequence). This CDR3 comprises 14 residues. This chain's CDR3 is CASSPDSSGNTIYF. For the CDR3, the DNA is TGTGCCAGCAGCCCGGACAGCTCTGGAAACACCATATATTTT.

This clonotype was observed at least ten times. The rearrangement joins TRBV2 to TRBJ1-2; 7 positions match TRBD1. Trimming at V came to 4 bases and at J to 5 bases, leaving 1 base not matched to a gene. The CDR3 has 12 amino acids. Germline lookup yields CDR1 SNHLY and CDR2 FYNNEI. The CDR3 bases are TGTGCCAGCAGTGGACAGGGATATGGCTACACCTTC. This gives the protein CASSGQGYGYTF.

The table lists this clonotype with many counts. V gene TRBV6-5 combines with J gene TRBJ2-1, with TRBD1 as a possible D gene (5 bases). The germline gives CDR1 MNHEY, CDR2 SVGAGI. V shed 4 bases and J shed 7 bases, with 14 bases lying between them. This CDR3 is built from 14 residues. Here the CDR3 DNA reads TGTGCCAGCAGTTCAGGGTGGCCTGGGAATGAGCAGTTCTTC. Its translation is CASSSGWPGNEQFF.

As DNA, the CDR3 is TGCAGCGTGGGGAGGACTAGCGGGATTCTAGAGACCCAGTACTTC. Protein: CSVGRTSGILETQYF. The chain links TRBV29-1 to TRBJ2-5; 12 bases are shared with TRBD2. The CDR3 is 15 amino acids. Germline lookup yields CDR1 SQVTM and CDR2 ANQGSEA. The J segment lost 4 bases and the V segment lost 6 bases, leaving 9 bases of the junction unmatched.

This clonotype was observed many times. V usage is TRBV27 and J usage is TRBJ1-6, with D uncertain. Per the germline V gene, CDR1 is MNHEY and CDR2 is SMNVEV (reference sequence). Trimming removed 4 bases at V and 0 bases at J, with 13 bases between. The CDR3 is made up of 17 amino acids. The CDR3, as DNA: TGTGCCAGCAGTTCCAACCCCCTGAGCTCCTATAATTCACCCCTCCACTTT. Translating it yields CASSSNPLSSYNSPLHF.

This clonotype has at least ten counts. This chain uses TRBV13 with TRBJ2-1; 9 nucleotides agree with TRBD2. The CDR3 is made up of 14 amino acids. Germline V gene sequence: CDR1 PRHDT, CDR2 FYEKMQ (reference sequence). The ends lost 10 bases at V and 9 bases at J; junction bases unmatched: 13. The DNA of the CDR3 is TGTGCCACCGGAGTTGGGCGGGAGGGCCGTGAGCAGTTCTTC. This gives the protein CATGVGREGREQFF.